The clone carrying this T cell receptor beta chain occurred many times. The data derive from a study of T-cell reconstitution after alpha-beta-depleted transplantation in children. The TCRbeta library incorporated unique molecular identifiers. MiXCR, applied by TCRdb to the PCR reads, yields one record per CDR3 protein. Here the sample spans some 70,000 distinct CDR3 sequences, about 7.3% being singletons. CDR3 length: 15 amino acids. In germline, CDR1 is SGHTS, CDR2 YDEGEE. Trimming took 0 bases from V and 6 from J, leaving 13 bases between them. The chain joins TRBV5-8 to TRBJ2-1; D uncertain. Sequences were derived from PBMCs from the stem cell graft donor, sampled from the stem cell graft. The sequence was collected from a human donor who donated a stem cell graft to a child with acute lymphoblastic leukemia. CDR3 residues: CASSLVGRTGNEQFF. For the CDR3, the DNA is TGTGCCAGCAGCTTGGTGGGCAGGACGGGCAATGAGCAGTTCTTC.